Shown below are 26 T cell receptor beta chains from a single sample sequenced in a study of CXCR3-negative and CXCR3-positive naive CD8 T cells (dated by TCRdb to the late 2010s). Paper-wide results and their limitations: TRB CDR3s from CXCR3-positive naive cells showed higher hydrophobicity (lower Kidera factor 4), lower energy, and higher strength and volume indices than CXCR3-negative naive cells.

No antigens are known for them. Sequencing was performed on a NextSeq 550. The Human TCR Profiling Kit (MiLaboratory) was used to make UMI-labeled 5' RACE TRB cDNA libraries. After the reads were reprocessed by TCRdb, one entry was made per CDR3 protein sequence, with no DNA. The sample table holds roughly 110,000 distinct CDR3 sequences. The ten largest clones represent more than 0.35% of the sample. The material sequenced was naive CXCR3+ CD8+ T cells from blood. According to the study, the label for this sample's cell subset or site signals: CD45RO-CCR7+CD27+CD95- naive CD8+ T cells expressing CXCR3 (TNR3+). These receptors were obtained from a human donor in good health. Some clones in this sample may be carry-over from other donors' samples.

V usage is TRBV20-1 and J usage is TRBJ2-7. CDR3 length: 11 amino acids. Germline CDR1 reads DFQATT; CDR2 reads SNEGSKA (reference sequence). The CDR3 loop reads CSARVGDEQYF.

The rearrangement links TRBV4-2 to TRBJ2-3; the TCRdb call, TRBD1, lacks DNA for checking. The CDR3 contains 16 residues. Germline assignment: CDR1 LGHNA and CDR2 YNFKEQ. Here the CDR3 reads CASSQEIGGSTDTQYF.

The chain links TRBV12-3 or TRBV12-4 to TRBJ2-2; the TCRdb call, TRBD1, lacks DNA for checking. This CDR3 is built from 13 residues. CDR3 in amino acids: CASRSGQTGELFF.

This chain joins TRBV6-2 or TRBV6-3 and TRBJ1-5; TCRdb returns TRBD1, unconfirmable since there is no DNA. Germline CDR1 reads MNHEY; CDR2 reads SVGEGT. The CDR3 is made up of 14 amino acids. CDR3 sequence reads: CASSVGGSGQPQHF.

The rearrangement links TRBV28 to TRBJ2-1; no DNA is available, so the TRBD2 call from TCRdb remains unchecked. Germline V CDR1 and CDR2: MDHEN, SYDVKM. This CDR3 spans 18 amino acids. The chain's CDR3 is CASSLDSGSWGSYNEQFF.

CDR3 residues: CASSLAEPGRGNTIYF. V usage is TRBV7-8 and J usage is TRBJ1-3; TCRdb proposes TRBD1, but this gene call is untestable without DNA. The germline gives CDR1 SGHVS, CDR2 FQNEAQ. This CDR3 contains 16 residues.

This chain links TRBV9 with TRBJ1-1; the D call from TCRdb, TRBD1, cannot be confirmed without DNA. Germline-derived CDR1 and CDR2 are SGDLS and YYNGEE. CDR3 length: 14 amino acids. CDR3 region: CASSAGTGDGEAFF.

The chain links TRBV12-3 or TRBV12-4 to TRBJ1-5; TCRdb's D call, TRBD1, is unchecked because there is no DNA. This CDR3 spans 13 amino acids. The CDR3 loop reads CASSLGTNQPQHF.

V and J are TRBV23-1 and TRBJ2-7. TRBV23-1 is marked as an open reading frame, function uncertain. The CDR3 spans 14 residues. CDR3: CASSQSSGRYEQYF.

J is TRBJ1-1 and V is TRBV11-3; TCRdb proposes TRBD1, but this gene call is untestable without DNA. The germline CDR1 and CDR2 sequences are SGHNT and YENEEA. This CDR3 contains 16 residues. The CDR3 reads CASSPFGDRMNTEAFF.

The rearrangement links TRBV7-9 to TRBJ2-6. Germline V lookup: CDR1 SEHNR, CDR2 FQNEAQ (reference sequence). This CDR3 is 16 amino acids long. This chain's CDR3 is CASSLVIGEMANVLTF. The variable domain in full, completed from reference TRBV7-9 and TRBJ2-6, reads DTGVSQNPRHKITKRGQNVTFRCDPISEHNRLYWYRQTLGQGPEFLTYFQNEAQLEKSRLLSDRFSAERPKGSFSTLEIQRTEQGDSAMYLCASSLVIGEMANVLTFGAGSRLTVL.

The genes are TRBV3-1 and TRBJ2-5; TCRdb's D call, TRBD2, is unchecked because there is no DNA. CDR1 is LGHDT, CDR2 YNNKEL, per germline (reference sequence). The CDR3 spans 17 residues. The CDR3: CASSPSGLAGTKETQYF.

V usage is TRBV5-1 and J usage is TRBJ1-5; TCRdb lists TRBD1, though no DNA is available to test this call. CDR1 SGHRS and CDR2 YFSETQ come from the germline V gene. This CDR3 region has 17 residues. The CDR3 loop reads CASSSKTRDRAYQPQHF.

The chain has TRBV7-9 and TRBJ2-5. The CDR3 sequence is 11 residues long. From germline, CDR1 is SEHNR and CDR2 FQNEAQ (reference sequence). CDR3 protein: CASSLQETQYF.

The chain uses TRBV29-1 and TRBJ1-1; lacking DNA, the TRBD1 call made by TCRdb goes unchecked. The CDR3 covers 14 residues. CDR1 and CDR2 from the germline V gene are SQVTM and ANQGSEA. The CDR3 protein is CSVMPRGRNTEAFF.

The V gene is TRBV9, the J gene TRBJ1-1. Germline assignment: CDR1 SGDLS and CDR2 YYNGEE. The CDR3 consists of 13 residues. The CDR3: CASSVGGWTEAFF.

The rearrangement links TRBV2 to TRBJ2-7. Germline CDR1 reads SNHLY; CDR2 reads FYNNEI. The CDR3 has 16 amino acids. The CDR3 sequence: CASSEALSLSSYEQYF.

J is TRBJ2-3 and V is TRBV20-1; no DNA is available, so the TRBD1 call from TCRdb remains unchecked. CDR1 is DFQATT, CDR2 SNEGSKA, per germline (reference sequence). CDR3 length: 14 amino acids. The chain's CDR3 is CSALGDLRPDTQYF.

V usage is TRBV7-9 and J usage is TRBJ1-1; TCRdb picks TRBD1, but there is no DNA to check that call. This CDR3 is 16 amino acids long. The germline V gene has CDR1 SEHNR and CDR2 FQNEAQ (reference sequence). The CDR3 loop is CASSFRDRGPGTEAFF.

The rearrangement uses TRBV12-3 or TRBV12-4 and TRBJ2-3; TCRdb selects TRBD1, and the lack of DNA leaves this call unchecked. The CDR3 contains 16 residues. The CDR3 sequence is CASSTPIRGNTDTQYF.

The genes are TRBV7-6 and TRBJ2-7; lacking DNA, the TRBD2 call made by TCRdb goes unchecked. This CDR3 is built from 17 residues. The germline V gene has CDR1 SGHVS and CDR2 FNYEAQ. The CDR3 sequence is CASSLGGEVFGSYEQYF.

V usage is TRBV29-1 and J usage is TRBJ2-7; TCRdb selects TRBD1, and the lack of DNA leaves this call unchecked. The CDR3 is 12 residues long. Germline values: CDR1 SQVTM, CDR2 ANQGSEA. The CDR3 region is CSVSGTALEQYF.

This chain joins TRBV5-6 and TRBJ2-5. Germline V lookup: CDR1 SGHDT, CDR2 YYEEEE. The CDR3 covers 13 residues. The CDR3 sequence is CASSVSSLETQYF.

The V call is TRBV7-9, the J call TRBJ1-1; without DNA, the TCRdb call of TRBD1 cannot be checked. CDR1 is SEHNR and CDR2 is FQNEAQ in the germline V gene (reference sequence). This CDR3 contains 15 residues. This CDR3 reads CASSSPTGRNTEAFF.

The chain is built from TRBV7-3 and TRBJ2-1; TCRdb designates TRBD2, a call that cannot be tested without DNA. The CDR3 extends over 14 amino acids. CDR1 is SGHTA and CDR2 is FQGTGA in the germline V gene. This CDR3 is CASRMAGNFNEQFF. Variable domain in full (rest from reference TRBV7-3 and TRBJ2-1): GAGVSQTPSNKVTEKGKYVELRCDPISGHTALYWYRQSLGQGPEFLIYFQGTGAADDSGLPNDRFFAVRPEGSVSTLKIQRTERGDSAVYLCASRMAGNFNEQFFGPGTRLTVL.

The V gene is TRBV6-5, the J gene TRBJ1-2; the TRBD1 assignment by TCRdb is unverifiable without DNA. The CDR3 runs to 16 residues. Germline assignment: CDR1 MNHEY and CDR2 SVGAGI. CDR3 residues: CASTFLGARVGYGYTF.